These T cell receptor beta chains were read from a single sample in a study of shared clonotypes between healthy human individuals. Here immunoSEQ multiplex PCR was the method, and the copy in TCRdb shows in-frame clones only, minus some. In the table there are millions of clones, 90% to 95% of which are singletons. The sequenced material came from naive CD4+ T cells sorted from blood. All receptors derive from a man between 18 and 35 years old in good health. CDR3s include the opening cysteine and the closing phenylalanine or tryptophan. Fields, in order: J gene, clone size, D gene, V gene, CDR3 protein, CDR3 DNA. D genes are given only for firm matches. Clone size is shown for a subset of rows, as once, few, many or a class of expanded clone.

TRBJ2-5 NA NA TRBV6-6 CASTAGMYETQYF TGTGCCAGCACCGCAGGGATGTACGAGACCCAGTACTTC
TRBJ2-1 NA TRBD2 TRBV2 CASRLAGAGEQFF TGTGCCAGCAGACTAGCGGGGGCCGGCGAGCAGTTCTTC
TRBJ1-1 NA NA TRBV5-4 CASSLARESPLTEAFF TGTGCCAGCAGCTTGGCCAGGGAAAGTCCGCTAACTGAAGCTTTCTTT
TRBJ1-2 NA NA TRBV19 CASTHPQGANYGYTF TGTGCCAGTACCCACCCCCAGGGAGCAAACTATGGCTACACCTTC
TRBJ2-3 few NA TRBV5-4 CASSYSTDTQYF TGTGCCAGCAGCTACAGCACAGATACGCAGTATTTT
TRBJ2-2 NA TRBD1 TRBV27 CASSRTGPRGTGELFF TGTGCCAGCAGCCGGACAGGGCCACGGGGGACCGGGGAGCTGTTTTTT
TRBJ2-7 NA TRBD1 TRBV7-7 CASSLGTGYEQYF TGTGCTAGCAGCTTAGGGACAGGGTACGAGCAGTACTTC
TRBJ2-1 NA TRBD2 TRBV28 CASGQPSGGPDNEQFF TGTGCCAGCGGACAACCAAGCGGGGGGCCCGACAATGAGCAGTTCTTC
TRBJ1-5 NA NA TRBV7-8 CASSLMGIWDQPQHF TGTGCCAGCAGCTTAATGGGAATTTGGGATCAGCCCCAGCATTTT
TRBJ2-5 NA NA TRBV2 CASKGVWAQETQYF TGTGCCAGCAAGGGGGTATGGGCCCAAGAGACCCAGTACTTC
TRBJ2-1 NA TRBD2 TRBV15 CATSRPSGRTYNEQFF TGTGCCACCAGCAGACCTAGCGGGAGGACCTACAATGAGCAGTTCTTC
TRBJ2-2 NA NA TRBV9 CASSVNAGELFF TGTGCCAGCAGCGTAAACGCCGGGGAGCTGTTTTTT